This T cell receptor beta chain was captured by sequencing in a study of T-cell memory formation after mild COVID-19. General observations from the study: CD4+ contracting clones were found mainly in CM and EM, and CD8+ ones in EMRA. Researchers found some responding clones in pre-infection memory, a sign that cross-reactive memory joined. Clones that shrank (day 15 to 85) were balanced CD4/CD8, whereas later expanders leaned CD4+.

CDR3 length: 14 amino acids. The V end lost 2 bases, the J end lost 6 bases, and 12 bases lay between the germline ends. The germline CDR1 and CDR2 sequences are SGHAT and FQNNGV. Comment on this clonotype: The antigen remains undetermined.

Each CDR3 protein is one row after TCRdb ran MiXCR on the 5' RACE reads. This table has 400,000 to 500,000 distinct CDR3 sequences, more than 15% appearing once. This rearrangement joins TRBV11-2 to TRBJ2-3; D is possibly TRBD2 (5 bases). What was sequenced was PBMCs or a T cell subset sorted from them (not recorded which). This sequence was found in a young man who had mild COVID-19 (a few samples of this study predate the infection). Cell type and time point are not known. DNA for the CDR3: TGTGCCAGCAGCTTATCACCTAGCAGGGATACGCAGTATTTT. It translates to CASSLSPSRDTQYF.